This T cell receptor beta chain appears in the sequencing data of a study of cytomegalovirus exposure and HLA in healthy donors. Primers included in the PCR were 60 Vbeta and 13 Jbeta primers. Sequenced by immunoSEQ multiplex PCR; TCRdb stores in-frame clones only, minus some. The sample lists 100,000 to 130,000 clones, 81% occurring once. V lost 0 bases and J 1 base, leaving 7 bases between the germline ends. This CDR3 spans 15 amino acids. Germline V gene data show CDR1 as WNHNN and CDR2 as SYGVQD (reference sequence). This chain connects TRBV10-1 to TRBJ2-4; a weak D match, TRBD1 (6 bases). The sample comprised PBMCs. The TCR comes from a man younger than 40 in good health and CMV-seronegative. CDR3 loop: CASSESTGAKNIQYF. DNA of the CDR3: TGCGCCAGCAGTGAGTCTACAGGGGCCAAAAACATTCAGTACTTC.